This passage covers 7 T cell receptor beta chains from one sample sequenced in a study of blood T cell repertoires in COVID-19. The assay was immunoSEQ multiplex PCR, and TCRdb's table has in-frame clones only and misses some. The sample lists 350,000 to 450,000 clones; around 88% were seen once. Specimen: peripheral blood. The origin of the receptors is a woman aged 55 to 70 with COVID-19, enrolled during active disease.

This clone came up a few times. The CDR3 bases are TGTGCCAGCAGCCCACACGGGGATCAGCCCCAGCATTTT. Translation gives CASSPHGDQPQHF. The chain employs TRBV7-9 and TRBJ1-5; D remains ambiguous. Looked up from germline, CDR1 is SEHNR and CDR2 is FQNEAQ (reference sequence). V was trimmed by 5 bases and J by 5 bases, leaving 10 bases between them. CDR3 length: 13 amino acids. Full variable domain (remainder filled in from reference TRBV7-9 and TRBJ1-5): DTGVSQNPRHKITKRGQNVTFRCDPISEHNRLYWYRQTLGQGPEFLTYFQNEAQLEKSRLLSDRFSAERPKGSFSTLEIQRTEQGDSAMYLCASSPHGDQPQHFGDGTRLSIL.

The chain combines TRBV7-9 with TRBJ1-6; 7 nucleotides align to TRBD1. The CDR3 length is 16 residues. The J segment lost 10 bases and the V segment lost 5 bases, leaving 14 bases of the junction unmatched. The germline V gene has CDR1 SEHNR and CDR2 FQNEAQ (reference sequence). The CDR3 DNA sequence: TGTGCCAGCAGCGCCCCCTTGACAGGGATAGAATCACCCCTCCACTTT. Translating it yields CASSAPLTGIESPLHF.

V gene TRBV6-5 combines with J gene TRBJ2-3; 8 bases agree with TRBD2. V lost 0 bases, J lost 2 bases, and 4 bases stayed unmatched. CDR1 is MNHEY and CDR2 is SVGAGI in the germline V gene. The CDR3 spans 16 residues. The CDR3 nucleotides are TGTGCCAGCAGTTACTCGAAGCGGGGGTCCACAGATACGCAGTATTTT. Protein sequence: CASSYSKRGSTDTQYF.

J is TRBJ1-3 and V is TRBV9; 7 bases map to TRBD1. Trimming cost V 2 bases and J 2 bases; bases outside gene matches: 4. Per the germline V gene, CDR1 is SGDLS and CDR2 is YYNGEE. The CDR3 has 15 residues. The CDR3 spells CASSVGTAAGNTIYF. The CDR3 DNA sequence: TGTGCCAGCAGCGTGGGGACAGCCGCTGGAAACACCATATATTTT. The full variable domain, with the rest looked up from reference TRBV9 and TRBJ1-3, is DSGVTQTPKHLITATGQRVTLRCSPRSGDLSVYWYQQSLDQGLQFLIQYYNGEERAKGNILERFSAQQFPDLHSELNLSSLELGDSALYFCASSVGTAAGNTIYFGEGSWLTVV.

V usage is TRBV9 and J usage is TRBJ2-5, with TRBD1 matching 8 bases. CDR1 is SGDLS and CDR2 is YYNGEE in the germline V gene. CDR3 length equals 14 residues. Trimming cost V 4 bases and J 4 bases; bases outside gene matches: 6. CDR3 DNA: TGTGCCAGCAGCATCAGGGGGCAGGGAGAGACCCAGTACTTC. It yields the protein CASSIRGQGETQYF.

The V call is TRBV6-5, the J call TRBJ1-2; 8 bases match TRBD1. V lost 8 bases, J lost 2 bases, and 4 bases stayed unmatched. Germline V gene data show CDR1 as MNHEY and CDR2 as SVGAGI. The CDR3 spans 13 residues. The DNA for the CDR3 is TGTGCCAGCTCGGACAGGGCCAACTATGGCTACACCTTC. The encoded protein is CASSDRANYGYTF.

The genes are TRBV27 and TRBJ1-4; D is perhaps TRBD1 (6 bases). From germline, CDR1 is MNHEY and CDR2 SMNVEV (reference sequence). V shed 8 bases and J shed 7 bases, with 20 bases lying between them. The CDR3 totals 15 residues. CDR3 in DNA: TGTGCCAGCCGAACAATTGCAGGGGCGAGTGAAAAACTGTTTTTT. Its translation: CASRTIAGASEKLFF.